This T cell receptor (beta chain) was sequenced during a study of T-cell memory formation after mild COVID-19 (dated by TCRdb to the early 2020s). In the study overall: TCR sequence clusters from the two donors were largely donor specific. T-cell clones expanding and contracting after mild COVID-19 in a couple of donors were tracked by longitudinal TCRalpha and TCRbeta repertoire sequencing. Two young, previously healthy adult volunteers, one female and one male, were included in the cohort. General study outcomes and caveats: The study covered only a couple of mild cases, and larger cohorts including severe cases with pre-infection samples were considered necessary. Clones contracting from day 15 to 85 had balanced CD4/CD8 phenotypes, while a second wave expanding from day 15 to 37 was biased towards CD4+. Contracting CD4+ clones turned up mainly in the CM and EM memory subsets, whereas EMRA was where CD8+ clones were enriched. Whether the second-wave clones peaking on day 37 were SARS-CoV-2 specific was not confirmed. Some responding clones were detected in pre-infection memory, which suggested that pre-existing cross-reactive memory T cells had joined the SARS-CoV-2 response.

Based on the germline V gene (reference sequence), the CDR1 and CDR2 sequences are SEHNR and FQNEAQ. Including cysteine and phenylalanine, the CDR3 has 11 amino acids. Of the read, only the CDR3 DNA is kept; its 33 bases are in frame from base 1. V loses 4 bases at its end and J loses 10 bases; junction bases beyond the gene matches: 3. Turning to this clonotype: This clone's antigen is unknown. Nothing much larger sits one base from this clone, and base qualities are not available.

Sequencing instrument: Illumina NovaSeq 6000. TCRalpha and TCRbeta cDNA libraries were constructed by 5'RACE with constant-segment primers, with sample barcodes and unique molecular identifiers being introduced. RNA was extracted from every sample with Trizol reagent. Library amplification was performed in two PCR steps, and a second sample barcode and Illumina TruSeq adapters were introduced in the second step. Libraries were sequenced on an Illumina NovaSeq with 2 x 150 bp paired-end reads. In the authors' own workflow: Demultiplexing of reads and collapsing into UMI-guided consensus sequences were performed with migec v1.2.7. Using mixcr v2.1.11, UMI consensuses were aligned to TRA and TRB V and J templates and then assembled into clonotypes. Clonotypes were classified as expanded or contracted when called significant by both edgeR and NoisET, with noise models trained on biological replicates. For edgeR calls, the cutoffs were a false discovery rate-adjusted p below 0.01 and a log2 fold-change threshold of 1. As an exploratory analysis of dynamics, PCA with hierarchical clustering was applied to max-normalized trajectories of the 1000 most abundant clonotypes. Separately sequenced CD4+ and CD8+ repertoires were used to assign the CD4 or CD8 phenotype of responding clones. In TCRdb, the public reads were trimmed at Q25 with fastp and aligned with MiXCR, with productive beta chains retained. All rows with the same CDR3 protein become a single entry with the most common DNA and genes. The V and J calls shown here were made by TCRdb, not taken from the authors' results. Within this sample are more than 450,000 distinct CDR3 sequences, with roughly 18% of them counted one time only. The top ten hold around 12% of the sample.

Ficoll-Paque density gradient centrifugation was used to isolate PBMCs. This sequence was found in an adult woman who had mild COVID-19 (a few samples of this study predate the infection). The sample titles of this study are shuffled in the database, so cell type and time point are left out; the donor was told from shared clones. Sequencing was carried out using PBMCs or a T cell subset sorted from them (not recorded which). The chain joins TRBV7-9 to TRBJ1-1, with TRBD1 matching 7 junction bases. The CDR3 corresponds to CASSSRQGAFF. The DNA is as follows: TGTGCCAGCAGCTCGCGACAGGGAGCTTTCTTT.